Listed below are T cell receptor beta chains from one sample, sequenced in a study of blood T cell repertoires in COVID-19. Sequencing was performed with immunoSEQ multiplex PCR; in TCRdb, only in-frame clones are kept and a portion is missing. The sample consists of fewer than 100,000 clones, around nine tenths of them appearing once. Sequencing was done on a sample of peripheral blood. The receptors here all came from a man aged 50 to 59 with acute or convalescent COVID-19. CDR3s include the opening cysteine and the closing phenylalanine or tryptophan. Each record gives: CDR3 protein, CDR3 DNA, clone size, D gene, J gene, V gene. D genes are given only for firm matches. The size field is filled for only some rows; it gives once, few, many or a size class.

CDR3 protein: CASSLGARQEAFF
CDR3 DNA: TGTGCCAGCAGCTTAGGGGCAAGGCAAGAAGCTTTCTTT
clone size: NA
D gene: NA
J gene: TRBJ1-1
V gene: TRBV11-3

CDR3 protein: CASSPREAETQYF
CDR3 DNA: TGTGCCAGCTCACCACGAGAGGCAGAGACCCAGTACTTC
clone size: NA
D gene: NA
J gene: TRBJ2-5
V gene: TRBV18

CDR3 protein: CASSLLGLAGEGNEQFF
CDR3 DNA: TGCGCCAGCAGCCTGCTGGGACTAGCGGGAGAGGGCAATGAGCAGTTCTTC
clone size: NA
D gene: TRBD2
J gene: TRBJ2-1
V gene: TRBV5-1

CDR3 protein: CASSHSEAGGGGEQFF
CDR3 DNA: TGTGCCAGCAGCCACTCCGAAGCGGGAGGAGGCGGTGAGCAGTTCTTC
clone size: few
D gene: TRBD2
J gene: TRBJ2-1
V gene: TRBV4-2

CDR3 protein: CASSFSGQGAGQPQHF
CDR3 DNA: TGTGCCAGCAGCTTTTCGGGACAGGGGGCGGGTCAGCCCCAGCATTTT
clone size: NA
D gene: TRBD1
J gene: TRBJ1-5
V gene: TRBV7-9

CDR3 protein: CASSLGQKYSPLHF
CDR3 DNA: TGTGCCAGCAGTCTGGGACAAAAATATTCACCCCTCCACTTT
clone size: NA
D gene: NA
J gene: TRBJ1-6
V gene: TRBV2

CDR3 protein: CASSGPSERYSFTDTQYF
CDR3 DNA: TGTGCCAGCAGCGGGCCCTCCGAGCGGTACTCTTTCACAGATACGCAGTATTTT
clone size: NA
D gene: NA
J gene: TRBJ2-3
V gene: TRBV2

CDR3 protein: CSVMTGGNTGELFF
CDR3 DNA: TGCAGCGTTATGACAGGGGGCAACACCGGGGAGCTGTTTTTT
clone size: NA
D gene: TRBD1
J gene: TRBJ2-2
V gene: TRBV29-1

CDR3 protein: CASSQETPYAGAYEQYF
CDR3 DNA: TGTGCCAGCAGCCAAGAAACCCCCTACGCGGGAGCCTACGAGCAGTACTTC
clone size: NA
D gene: TRBD2
J gene: TRBJ2-7
V gene: TRBV4-2

CDR3 protein: CASSSTSRPNF
CDR3 DNA: TGTGCCAGCAGCTCTACGTCGAGGCCGAACTTT
clone size: NA
D gene: NA
J gene: TRBJ1-1
V gene: TRBV7-2